This section outlines one TCR beta chain sequence together with its context. The antigen is undetermined. Both 60 Vbeta primers and 13 Jbeta primers went into the PCR. Assay used: immunoSEQ multiplex PCR; TCRdb lists only in-frame clones, some missing. Of about 190,000 clones in the sample, about four fifths were seen once. The data derive from a study of cytomegalovirus exposure and HLA in healthy donors. Study-level background: HLA-typed donors were the source of approximately 88 million unique TCRs, which an early data release held. The study's findings and limits: TCR beta sequences numbering 15,000 to 20,000 were associated with HLA alleles at 0.05 false discovery rate in a later analysis. In an earlier analysis, about 87% or about 30%: the productive usage of most TCR beta V segments.

V shed 7 bases and J shed 0 bases, with 16 bases lying between them. The CDR3 covers 17 residues. The sequence was obtained from a boy younger than 18 in good health and CMV-seronegative. The chain has TRBV23-1 and TRBJ2-6, with unresolved D. TRBV23-1 qualifies as an ORF whose function is uncertain. The sequenced material came from PBMCs. The CDR3 DNA reads as TGCGCCAGCATCAGAGGATGGCTGGGCTCTGGGGCCAACGTCCTGACTTTC. It specifies CASIRGWLGSGANVLTF.